This TCR beta chain was sequenced in a study of monozygotic twins with inflammatory bowel disease. Study outcomes and limitations: The sharing of clonotypes with others was lower in IBD patients than in healthy twins, especially with disease activity. Extra variability in the repertoires of patients may have come from differing immunosuppressive treatments.

The CDR3 totals 13 residues. Germline CDR1 SEHNR, CDR2 FQNEAQ (reference sequence). TCRdb re-called the 5' RACE reads and catalogs CDR3 proteins one per entry, DNA excluded. The data show some 150,000 distinct CDR3 sequences, and the top ten clones hold roughly 2.3%. As concerns this clonotype: Its antigen is unknown.

The sequencing input was blood. The receptor was isolated from a human donor with ulcerative colitis or Crohn's disease, or a healthy co-twin of an affected twin (not recorded which). The chain recombines TRBV7-9 with TRBJ2-3. CDR3 residues: CASSLVGPDTQYF.